The present T cell receptor (beta chain) was sequenced within a study of blood T cell repertoires in COVID-19. Study information: Whether acute or convalescent, the COVID-19 samples came from the United States, Italy and Spain. T cells, B-cell-depleted T cells, or PBMCs supplied cDNA or gDNA.

V lost 4 bases to trimming and J lost 2 bases, with 9 bases between them. This CDR3 has 13 residues. CDR1 LNHDA and CDR2 SQIVND come from the germline V gene (reference sequence). Original methodology: Amplifying reference gene primers gave estimates of nucleated cell counts. TCRdb's copy holds only in-frame clones and misses some; the assay was immunoSEQ multiplex PCR. V, J and clone size derive from that table, while D and trimming were established from the DNA sequence. The sample carries roughly 400,000 clones, about 90% recorded once. Cohort assignment relied on participant-reported clinical history.

V gene TRBV19 combines with J gene TRBJ2-7; D might be TRBD2 (6 bases). The source material was PBMCs or T cells enriched from blood (not recorded which). The TCR was taken from a man between 18 and 35 years old who had recovered from COVID-19. As DNA, the CDR3 is TGTGCCAGTAGTACGGGGGAAACCTACGAGCAGTACTTC. This sequence encodes CASSTGETYEQYF.